Below are 11 T cell receptor beta chains sequenced from a single sample in a study of CD8+CD57+ T cells in acquired aplastic anemia. The template used for profiling TCR beta VDJ and CDR3 was genomic DNA. TCRdb re-derived calls from the reads in MiXCR, one entry per CDR3 protein. The sample yields about 190,000 distinct CDR3 sequences, less than 65% seen once. The sequenced sample consisted of sorted CD4+, CD8+, or CD8+CD57+ T cells (not recorded which) from PBMCs. Receptors were obtained from a human donor in good health, serving as a control.

The CDR3 spells CSARVPGGTVGKQYF. The DNA of the CDR3 is TGCAGTGCTAGAGTCCCCGGGGGGACAGTGGGGAAGCAGTACTTC. The J gene is TRBJ2-7, the V gene TRBV20-1, with D possibly being TRBD1 or TRBD2 (7 bases each). Germline-derived CDR1 and CDR2 are DFQATT and SNEGSKA (reference sequence). V was clipped by 1 base and J by 8 bases, with 21 bases between them. The CDR3 length is 15 residues.

With respect to this clonotype: At one boundary the junction diverges from the germline segment, which might be a read error. As DNA, the CDR3 is TGTGCCAGCAGCGGATCGACGGAGACCTACGAGCAGTACTTC. This encodes CASSGSTETYEQYF. V gene TRBV5-1 combines with J gene TRBJ2-7, with D possibly being TRBD2 (5 bases). Per the germline V gene, CDR1 is SGHRS and CDR2 is YFSETQ. The CDR3 has 14 residues.

This clonotype was counted at least ten times. The chain recombines TRBV29-1 with TRBJ1-3; D gene unclear. V lost 4 bases and J 3 bases, leaving 10 bases between the germline ends. The germline CDR1 and CDR2 sequences are SQVTM and ANQGSEA. CDR3 length: 13 residues. CDR3 loop: CSVGMGGGNTIYF. The CDR3 DNA reads TGCAGCGTTGGAATGGGAGGTGGAAACACCATATATTTT. The complete variable domain, with remaining parts taken from reference TRBV29-1 and TRBJ1-3, reads SAVISQKPSRDICQRGTSLTIQCQVDSQVTMMFWYRQQPGQSLTLIATANQGSEATYESGFVIDKFPISRPNLTFSTLTVSNMSPEDSSIYLCSVGMGGGNTIYFGEGSWLTVV.

The chain employs TRBV6-2 or TRBV6-3 and TRBJ1-6; D gene uncertain. Germline CDR1 and CDR2: MNHEY and SVGEGT. The CDR3 runs 15 residues. Deletions cut 7 bases from V and 5 bases from J, with 15 bases between. The chain's CDR3 is CASMADREDNSPLHF. CDR3 sequence (DNA): TGTGCCAGCATGGCCGACCGGGAAGATAATTCACCCCTCCACTTT.

This chain joins TRBV7-2 and TRBJ1-5; 11 bases map to TRBD1. With V trimmed by 0 bases and J by 5 bases, 3 bases remained unmatched. The CDR3 covers 16 residues. Germline V gene data show CDR1 as SGHTA and CDR2 as FQGNSA. The CDR3 DNA reads as TGTGCCAGCAGCTTAGCTGGGACAGGGGGAGATCAGCCCCAGCATTTT. The encoded protein is CASSLAGTGGDQPQHF.

Judged by abundance, this clonotype is medium-sized. The chain combines TRBV20-1 with TRBJ2-1, with no clear D. Trimming shortened V by 1 base and J by 5 bases, and 6 bases separated the two germline ends. Looked up from germline, CDR1 is DFQATT and CDR2 is SNEGSKA (reference sequence). The CDR3 runs to 12 residues. The CDR3 DNA reads as TGCAGTGCTAGAGCGCAAGACAATGAGCAGTTCTTC. This sequence encodes CSARAQDNEQFF.

The V and J genes are TRBV7-3 and TRBJ1-2; 9 positions match TRBD1. V was pared by 0 bases and J by 5 bases, with 4 bases of the junction left unmatched. Per the germline V gene, CDR1 is SGHTA and CDR2 is FQGTGA. The CDR3 length is 15 residues. CDR3 DNA sequence: TGTGCCAGCAGCTTAACGGGACAGGGCTTATATGGCTACACCTTC. Protein: CASSLTGQGLYGYTF.

The CDR3 sequence is CASSPTGDSNQPQHF. The CDR3 DNA sequence: TGTGCCAGCAGTCCGACAGGTGATAGCAATCAGCCCCAGCATTTT. The chain recombines TRBV9 with TRBJ1-5; D is possibly TRBD1 (6 bases). Trimming removed 5 bases from V and 0 bases from J, with 12 bases in between. The V gene's germline CDR1 is SGDLS and CDR2 YYNGEE. The CDR3 consists of 15 residues.

This clonotype was counted at least ten times. V gene TRBV29-1 combines with J gene TRBJ2-3, with TRBD1 identical over 8 bases. Germline V gives CDR1 SQVTM, CDR2 ANQGSEA. The V gene end was trimmed by 6 bases and the J gene end by 1 base; junction bases not matched to a gene: 6. This CDR3 has 14 amino acids. The CDR3 protein is CSVAGGKGTDTQYF. CDR3 nucleotide sequence: TGCAGCGTGGCAGGGGGCAAAGGCACAGATACGCAGTATTTT.

This clonotype was detected many times. The chain recombines TRBV12-3 or TRBV12-4 with TRBJ1-3; 11 positions match TRBD1. With V trimmed by 6 bases and J by 7 bases, 5 bases remained unmatched. The length of the CDR3 is 14 residues. CDR3 bases: TGTGCCAGCAGCTCCGGGGACAGGGGGAACACCATATATTTT. Translation: CASSSGDRGNTIYF.

This chain joins TRBV10-3 and TRBJ2-7; tentatively, D is TRBD2 (5 bases). Between the trimmed V and J ends, which lost 3 bases and 6 bases, there was a span of 12 bases. This CDR3 contains 13 residues. Germline V gives CDR1 ENHRY, CDR2 SYGVKD. Here the CDR3 DNA reads TGTGCCATCAGTGACCCCGGCGGGCGCGAGCAGTACGTC. Translation: CAISDPGGREQYV.